Reported below is one T cell receptor (beta chain). Its antigen is as yet unknown. This sample was included in a study of CD8+ T cells in alopecia areata. Study-wide context: A 6-month off-drug phase came after tofacitinib, which had lasted 6 to 18 months. For treated patients, severity scores reflected the percentage of scalp area affected. Study-level points and caveats: Besides other cells, scalp samples also yield sequences of resident alphabeta T cells from normal skin.

Reverse transcription of extracted RNA yielded cDNA, which provided the sequencing template. Data came from immunoSEQ multiplex PCR; TCRdb stores just in-frame clones and leaves some out. Found here are some 180,000 clones, about 48% of them singletons; the top ten hold 11%. The CDR3 runs 14 residues. In germline, CDR1 is PRHDT, CDR2 FYEKMQ (reference sequence). V was trimmed by 0 bases and J by 1 base, leaving 6 bases between them. The treatment is: oral pan-JAK inhibitor, 5-10 mg twice daily. Investigators sorted PBMCs to obtain both CD4+ and CD8+ T cells. The source is a human donor with alopecia areata. The J gene is TRBJ1-1, the V gene TRBV13; D is uncertain. The sequencing used CD8+ T cells sorted from blood, collected at week 24, from a patient treated with tofacitinib. CDR3 amino acids: CASSLGGRNTEAFF. The CDR3 DNA reads as TGTGCCAGCAGCTTAGGCGGCAGGAACACTGAAGCTTTCTTT. Based on the CDR3 plus reference TRBV13 and TRBJ1-1, the full variable domain is AAGVIQSPRHLIKEKRETATLKCYPIPRHDTVYWYQQGPGQDPQFLISFYEKMQSDKGSIPDRFSAQQFSDYHSELNMSSLELGDSALYFCASSLGGRNTEAFFGQGTRLTVV.